The next 17 T cell receptor beta chains were all read from a single sample in a study of cytomegalovirus exposure and HLA in healthy donors. The PCR ran on 60 Vbeta and 13 Jbeta primers. The repertoire was sequenced with immunoSEQ multiplex PCR; TCRdb's copy has only in-frame clones and lacks some. The sample has 80,000 to 130,000 clones; about 77% are singletons. Sequencing was done on a sample of PBMCs. The receptors derive from a woman between 18 and 30 years old in good health and CMV-seropositive.

This clone was detected a few times. This chain links TRBV9 with TRBJ1-2; D remains unclear. The CDR3 totals 14 residues. The V gene lost 1 base and the J gene lost 6 bases, with 13 bases spanning the gap. Germline lookup yields CDR1 SGDLS and CDR2 YYNGEE. The CDR3 protein is CASSVKGGVDGYTF. In nucleotides, the CDR3 is TGTGCCAGCAGCGTAAAAGGCGGCGTTGATGGCTACACCTTC.

The rearrangement uses TRBV30 and TRBJ2-1; TRBD2 matches 10 bases. V gave up 1 base and J gave up 8 bases; unmatched junction bases: 5. The length of the CDR3 is 14 residues. Germline CDR1 is GTSNPN and CDR2 is SVGIG (reference sequence). The DNA of the CDR3 is TGTGCCTGGAGTGCTAGCGGGAGTAGCGATGAGCAGTTCTTC. Encoded protein: CAWSASGSSDEQFF. Variable domain in full (rest from reference TRBV30 and TRBJ2-1): SQTIHQWPATLVQPVGSPLSLECTVEGTSNPNLYWYRQAAGRGLQLLFYSVGIGQISSEVPQNLSASRPQDRQFILSSKKLLLSDSGFYLCAWSASGSSDEQFFGPGTRLTVL.

The V and J genes are TRBV2 and TRBJ1-1; TRBD1 might be the D (5 bases). V lost 6 bases, J lost 0 bases, and 14 bases lay in between. CDR3 length: 15 residues. Germline loops: CDR1 SNHLY, CDR2 FYNNEI. Written as DNA, the CDR3 is TGTGCCAGCAGGATTCGAGGAGGGGTGAACACTGAAGCTTTCTTT. It encodes CASRIRGGVNTEAFF.

V and J are TRBV7-2 and TRBJ2-7; D not certain. This CDR3 has 11 amino acids. Per the germline V gene, CDR1 is SGHTA and CDR2 is FQGNSA. V gave up 1 base and J gave up 6 bases, with 4 bases separating them. The CDR3 region has the DNA TGTGCCAGCAGCTTAGGGCTCGAGCAGTACTTC. Protein product: CASSLGLEQYF.

V usage is TRBV27 and J usage is TRBJ1-1; D perhaps matches TRBD1 (5 bases). Per germline, CDR1 MNHEY and CDR2 SMNVEV (reference sequence). The CDR3 extends over 15 amino acids. Trimming cost V 5 bases and J 4 bases, with 17 bases left between them. CDR3 in amino acids: CASSPLGRGVTEAFF. CDR3 sequence (DNA): TGTGCCAGCAGTCCTCTTGGGAGGGGAGTCACTGAAGCTTTCTTT.

The chain links TRBV5-4 to TRBJ2-5; 7 bases map to TRBD2. Trimming removed 4 bases from V and 5 bases from J; junction bases left unmatched: 8. The CDR3 loop spans 14 amino acids. Looked up from germline, CDR1 is SGHNT and CDR2 is YYREEE (reference sequence). In DNA, the CDR3 is TGTGCCAGCAGCCCAGTCAGTAGCGGGGAGACCCAGTACTTC. As protein: CASSPVSSGETQYF.

The chain combines TRBV5-8 with TRBJ2-3, with 12 bases identical to TRBD2. Germline V gene sequence: CDR1 SGHTS, CDR2 YDEGEE. CDR3 length: 15 residues. The trim removed 5 bases at V and 6 bases at J, leaving 7 bases unmatched. The CDR3 loop is CASSLRTSGIDTQYF. CDR3 bases: TGTGCCAGCAGTCTCCGGACTAGCGGGATCGATACGCAGTATTTT.

About this clone itself: Other DNA sequences within the sample encode an identical CDR3. The gene calls are TRBV7-9 and TRBJ2-5; a weak D match, TRBD1 (6 bases). The CDR3 runs to 14 residues. Germline-derived CDR1 and CDR2 are SEHNR and FQNEAQ (reference sequence). V lost 6 bases, J lost 2 bases, and 13 bases lay in between. The CDR3 sequence is CASSYPGQQETQYF. DNA of the CDR3: TGTGCCAGCAGTTATCCGGGACAACAAGAGACCCAGTACTTC.

This chain uses TRBV7-8 with TRBJ2-1, with 8 bases matching TRBD2. This CDR3 contains 17 residues. Unmatched junction bases numbered 11, after V lost 0 bases and J lost 7 bases. Looked up from germline, CDR1 is SGHVS and CDR2 is FQNEAQ. The chain's CDR3 is CASSLADGTSYTNEQFF. CDR3 sequence (DNA): TGTGCCAGCAGCTTAGCTGATGGGACTAGTTATACAAATGAGCAGTTCTTC. Variable domain in full (rest from reference TRBV7-8 and TRBJ2-1): GAGVSQSPRYKVAKRGQDVALRCDPISGHVSLFWYQQALGQGPEFLTYFQNEAQLDKSGLPSDRFFAERPEGSVSTLKIQRTQQEDSAVYLCASSLADGTSYTNEQFFGPGTRLTVL.

V usage is TRBV28 and J usage is TRBJ2-7; 9 bases fit TRBD2. The trim removed 3 bases at V and 4 bases at J, leaving 4 bases unmatched. Germline lookup yields CDR1 MDHEN and CDR2 SYDVKM. This CDR3 region has 14 residues. DNA of the CDR3: TGTGCCAGCAGTTTCGGTAGCGGGAGTTACGAGCAGTACTTC. Translation gives CASSFGSGSYEQYF.

The chain joins TRBV6-1 to TRBJ2-5; D remains unclear. The CDR3 contains 16 residues. Germline-derived CDR1 and CDR2 are MNHNS and SASEGT. Trimming took off 1 base at V and 6 bases at J, with 18 bases between the two ends. The CDR3 protein is CASSEGRNGFLQTQYF. DNA of the CDR3: TGTGCCAGCAGTGAAGGTCGGAACGGGTTCCTACAGACCCAGTACTTC.

This chain links TRBV19 with TRBJ1-1; D possibly corresponds to TRBD1 (6 bases). CDR1 and CDR2 (germline): LNHDA, SQIVND (reference sequence). The CDR3 runs 16 residues. V was clipped by 5 bases and J by 3 bases, with 19 bases between them. The chain's CDR3 is CASSHRAPKGDTEAFF. The CDR3 DNA sequence: TGTGCCAGTAGTCACCGGGCCCCCAAGGGGGACACTGAAGCTTTCTTT.

The rearrangement uses TRBV9 and TRBJ1-1, with no clear D. The CDR3 is 13 amino acids. The V and J ends lost 4 bases and 0 bases respectively, with 7 bases between them. Germline-derived CDR1 and CDR2 are SGDLS and YYNGEE. CDR3 residues: CASSFRLNTEAFF. CDR3 bases: TGTGCCAGCAGCTTCCGGTTGAACACTGAAGCTTTCTTT.

This chain uses TRBV27 with TRBJ2-1, with 12 positions matching TRBD2. The V gene's germline CDR1 is MNHEY and CDR2 SMNVEV (reference sequence). V gave up 10 bases and J gave up 8 bases; unmatched junction bases: 12. This CDR3 has 15 amino acids. DNA of the CDR3: TGTGCCACCCTTGAACTAGCGGGAGGATTGGATGAGCAGTTCTTC. Its protein product is CATLELAGGLDEQFF.

The rearrangement joins TRBV10-3 to TRBJ1-1; 8 bases align to TRBD1. The CDR3 runs to 14 residues. V gave up 11 bases and J gave up 0 bases; unmatched junction bases: 8. Looked up from germline, CDR1 is ENHRY and CDR2 is SYGVKD. The CDR3 is CAVSGQGLNTEAFF. Here the CDR3 DNA reads TGTGCCGTTTCCGGACAGGGCTTGAACACTGAAGCTTTCTTT.

The chain combines TRBV5-1 with TRBJ2-5, with 12 bases fitting TRBD2. CDR3 length equals 14 residues. The V segment lost 4 bases and the J segment 5 bases; nucleotides outside the gene matches: 3. Germline V lookup: CDR1 SGHRS, CDR2 YFSETQ. In DNA form, the CDR3 reads TGCGCCAGCAGCCTGACTAGCGGGAGTGAGACCCAGTACTTC. Its protein product is CASSLTSGSETQYF.

V usage is TRBV30 and J usage is TRBJ2-7, with 8 bases matching TRBD1. J gave up 6 bases and V 0 bases, and 1 base lay outside the gene matches. The CDR3 has 12 residues. Germline-derived CDR1 and CDR2 are GTSNPN and SVGIG (reference sequence). The CDR3 loop is CAWSVRGPEQYF. The CDR3 nucleotides read TGTGCCTGGAGTGTCAGGGGGCCCGAGCAGTACTTC.